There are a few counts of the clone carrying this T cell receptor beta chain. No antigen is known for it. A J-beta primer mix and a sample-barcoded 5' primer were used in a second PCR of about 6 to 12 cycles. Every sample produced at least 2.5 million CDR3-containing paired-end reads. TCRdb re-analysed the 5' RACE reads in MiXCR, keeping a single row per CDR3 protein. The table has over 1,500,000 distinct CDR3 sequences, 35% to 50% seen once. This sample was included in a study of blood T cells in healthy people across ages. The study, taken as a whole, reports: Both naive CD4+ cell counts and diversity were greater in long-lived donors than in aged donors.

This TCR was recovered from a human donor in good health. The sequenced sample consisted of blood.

CDR3 amino acids: CASSADGGEQFF. The CDR3, as DNA: TGTGCCAGCAGCGCCGATGGCGGCGAGCAGTTCTTC. This chain connects TRBV9 to TRBJ2-1; D is undetermined. Germline V gene lookup returns CDR1 SGDLS and CDR2 YYNGEE. This CDR3 is 12 amino acids long. The ends were cut back, 3 bases at V and 10 bases at J, with 11 bases in the middle.